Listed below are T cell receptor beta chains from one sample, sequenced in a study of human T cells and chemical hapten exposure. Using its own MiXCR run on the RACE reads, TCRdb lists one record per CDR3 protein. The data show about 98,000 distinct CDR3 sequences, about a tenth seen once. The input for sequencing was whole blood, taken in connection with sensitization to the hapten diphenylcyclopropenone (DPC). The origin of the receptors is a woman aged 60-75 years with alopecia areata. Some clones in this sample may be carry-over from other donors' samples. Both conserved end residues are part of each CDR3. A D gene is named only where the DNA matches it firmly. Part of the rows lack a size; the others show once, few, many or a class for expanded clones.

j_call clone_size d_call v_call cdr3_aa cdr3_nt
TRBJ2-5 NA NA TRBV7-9 CASSRTSGLAQETQYF TGTGCCAGCAGCCGCACCTCAGGACTCGCGCAAGAGACCCAGTACTTC
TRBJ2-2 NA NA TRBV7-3 CASSTRDCPRTPGSCFF NA
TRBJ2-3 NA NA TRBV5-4 CASWRVGSDTQYF TGTGCCAGTTGGCGAGTCGGATCTGATACGCAGTATTTT
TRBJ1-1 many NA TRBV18 CASSPPAQGTEAFF TGTGCCAGCTCGCCGCCCGCCCAAGGGACTGAAGCTTTCTTT
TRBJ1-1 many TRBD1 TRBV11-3 CASSRQGAEAFF TGTGCCAGCAGCCGACAGGGAGCTGAAGCTTTCTTT
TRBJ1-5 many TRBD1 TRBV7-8 CASSVREGTATQKRNQPQHF TGTGCCAGCAGCGTAAGAGAGGGGACAGCGACGCAAAAAAGGAATCAGCCCCAGCATTTT
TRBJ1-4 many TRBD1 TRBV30 CACSLTGTGNEKLFF TGTGCCTGTTCATTGACCGGGACAGGGAATGAAAAACTGTTTTTT
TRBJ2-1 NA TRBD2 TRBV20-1 CSARVTSGGVNEQFF TGCAGTGCTAGAGTCACTAGCGGCGGTGTCAATGAGCAGTTCTTC
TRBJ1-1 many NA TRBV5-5 CASSFRQLNTEAFF TGTGCCAGCAGCTTCCGGCAGTTGAACACTGAAGCTTTCTTT
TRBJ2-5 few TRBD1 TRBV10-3 CAISGPGTGVVETQYF TGTGCCATCAGTGGACCCGGGACAGGGGTGGTGGAGACCCAGTACTTC
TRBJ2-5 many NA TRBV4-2 CASSQGDRVSALETQYF TGTGCCAGCAGCCAAGGGGATCGAGTTTCAGCGTTGGAGACCCAGTACTTC
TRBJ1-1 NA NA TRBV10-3 CAISEEAVNTEAFF TGTGCCATCAGTGAGGAGGCGGTGAACACTGAAGCTTTCTTT
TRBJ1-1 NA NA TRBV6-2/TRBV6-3 CASSYHLTAGRTEAFF TGTGCCAGCAGTTACCATCTGACGGCGGGTAGGACTGAAGCTTTCTTT
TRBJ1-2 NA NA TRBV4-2 CASSQDQGAGFYGYTF TGTGCCAGCAGCCAAGATCAAGGTGCAGGTTTTTATGGCTACACCTTC
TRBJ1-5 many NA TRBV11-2 CASSFYGSNQPQHF TGTGCCAGCAGCTTTTACGGGAGCAATCAGCCCCAGCATTTT
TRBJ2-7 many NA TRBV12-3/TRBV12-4 CASSLRINAYEQYF TGTGCCAGCAGTTTACGGATCAACGCCTACGAGCAGTACTTC
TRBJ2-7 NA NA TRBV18 CASSPPSQGHYEQYF TGTGCCAGCTCACCACCGTCCCAGGGACACTACGAGCAGTACTTC
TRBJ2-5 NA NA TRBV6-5 CASSYRPRETQYF TGTGCCAGCAGTTACCGTCCCCGCGAGACCCAGTACTTC
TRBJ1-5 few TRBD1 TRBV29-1 CSVVRGGGEPQHF TGCAGCGTTGTCCGAGGGGGCGGTGAGCCCCAGCATTTT
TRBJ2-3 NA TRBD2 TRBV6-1 CASTWTSGTTDTQYF TGTGCCAGCACCTGGACTAGCGGTACAACAGATACGCAGTATTTT
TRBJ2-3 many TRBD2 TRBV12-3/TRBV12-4 CASRLTSGPDTQYF TGTGCCAGCAGGCTGACTAGCGGGCCGGATACGCAGTATTTT
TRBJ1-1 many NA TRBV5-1 CASSLGWGGGTEAFF TGCGCCAGCAGCTTGGGATGGGGCGGAGGCACTGAAGCTTTCTTT
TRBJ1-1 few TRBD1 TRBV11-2 CASSPGQGREAFF TGTGCCAGCAGCCCTGGACAGGGGCGAGAAGCTTTCTTT
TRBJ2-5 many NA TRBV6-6 CASRAQIGQQETQYF TGTGCCAGCAGAGCCCAAATAGGACAGCAAGAGACCCAGTACTTC
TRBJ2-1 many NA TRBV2 CASSEGPTPRENEQFF TGTGCCAGCAGTGAAGGTCCCACCCCACGAGAGAATGAGCAGTTCTTC
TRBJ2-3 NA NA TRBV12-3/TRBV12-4 CVSSGGATQYF TGTGTCAGCAGCGGAGGGGCTACGCAGTATTTT
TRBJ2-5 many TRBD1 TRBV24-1 CATSGGTAETQYF TGTGCCACCAGTGGAGGGACAGCGGAGACCCAGTACTTC
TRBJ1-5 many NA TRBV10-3 CAISENVGQPQHF TGTGCCATCAGTGAGAATGTTGGTCAGCCCCAGCATTTT
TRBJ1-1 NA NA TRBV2 CASSLDGGWTEAFF TGTGCCAGCAGCCTGGACGGGGGGTGGACTGAAGCTTTCTTT
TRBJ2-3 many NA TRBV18 CASSPITDTQYF TGTGCCAGCTCACCCATCACAGATACGCAGTATTTT
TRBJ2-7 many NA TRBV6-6 CASSDKGNLYEQYF TGTGCCAGCAGCGATAAGGGAAATCTCTACGAGCAGTACTTC
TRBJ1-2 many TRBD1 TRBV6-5 CASFDRASGYTF TGTGCCAGCTTTGACAGGGCTAGTGGCTACACCTTC
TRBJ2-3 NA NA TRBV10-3 CASQMSEGATDTQYF TGTGCCTCTCAAATGTCGGAGGGGGCAACAGATACGCAGTATTTT
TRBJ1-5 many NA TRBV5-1 CASSLGPEQPQHF TGCGCCAGCAGCTTGGGACCGGAGCAGCCCCAGCATTTT
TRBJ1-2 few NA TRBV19 CASIPGIAAPYRGYTF TGTGCCAGTATACCGGGAATCGCGGCTCCATATCGTGGCTACACCTTC
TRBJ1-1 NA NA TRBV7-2 CASSLTAGTEAFF TGTGCCAGCAGCCTGACAGCGGGCACTGAAGCTTTCTTT
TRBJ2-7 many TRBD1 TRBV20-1 CSARATGQYRGSGEQYF TGCAGTGCTAGAGCCACTGGTCAATACAGGGGAAGCGGCGAGCAGTACTTC
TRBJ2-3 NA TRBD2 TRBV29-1 CSVEYTSGGADTQYF TGCAGCGTTGAATATACTAGCGGGGGCGCAGATACGCAGTATTTT
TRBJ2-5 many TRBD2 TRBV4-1 CASSQEGLSQETQYF TGCGCCAGCAGCCAAGAGGGACTATCCCAAGAGACCCAGTACTTC
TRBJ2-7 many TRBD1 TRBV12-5 CASSPPGTGAAEQYF TGTGCTAGTAGTCCGCCCGGGACAGGGGCAGCCGAGCAGTACTTC
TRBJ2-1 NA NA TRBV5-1 CASSLFLSYEQFF TGCGCCAGCAGCTTGTTCCTCAGCTATGAGCAGTTCTTC
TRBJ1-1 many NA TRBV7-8 CASSRQVTNTEAFF TGTGCCAGCAGCCGACAGGTAACTAACACTGAAGCTTTCTTT
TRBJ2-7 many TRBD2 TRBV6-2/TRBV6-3 CASRPGLAGGYEQYF TGTGCCAGCAGACCCGGGCTAGCGGGGGGCTACGAGCAGTACTTC
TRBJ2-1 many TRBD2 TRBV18 CASSTNPGLADNEQFF TGTGCCAGCTCAACTAATCCGGGACTAGCGGACAATGAGCAGTTCTTC
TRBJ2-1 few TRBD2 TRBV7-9 CASSFREGDEQFF TGTGCCAGCAGCTTTCGGGAGGGGGATGAGCAGTTCTTC
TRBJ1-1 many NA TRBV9 CASSGRGGMNTEAFF TGTGCCAGCAGCGGCAGGGGAGGTATGAACACTGAAGCTTTCTTT
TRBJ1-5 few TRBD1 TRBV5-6 CASSTRQGASNQPQHF TGTGCCAGCAGCACTCGACAGGGGGCAAGCAATCAGCCCCAGCATTTT
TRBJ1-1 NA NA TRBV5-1 CASSFTWDTEAFF TGCGCCAGCAGCTTTACCTGGGACACTGAAGCTTTCTTT
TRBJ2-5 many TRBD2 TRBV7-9 CASSYRLAGQETQYF TGTGCCAGCAGCTACCGACTAGCAGGCCAAGAGACCCAGTACTTC
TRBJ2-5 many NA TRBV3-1 CASSQTSTETQYF TGTGCCAGCAGCCAAACTAGTACAGAGACCCAGTACTTC
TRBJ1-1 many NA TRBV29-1 CSVVHEPGTEAFF TGCAGCGTTGTCCACGAACCGGGCACTGAAGCTTTCTTT
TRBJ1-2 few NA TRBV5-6 CASASDGTSGYTF TGTGCCAGCGCATCAGACGGGACGTCTGGCTACACCTTC